These T cell receptor beta chains were read from a single sample in a study of blood T cell repertoires in COVID-19. Using immunoSEQ multiplex PCR, the repertoire was profiled, and TCRdb retains in-frame clones only, with some absent. This table has 310,000 or so clones, about 86% appearing once. What was sequenced was peripheral blood. Source of these receptors: a woman between 25 and 40 years old who had recovered from COVID-19. CDR3s include the opening cysteine and the closing phenylalanine or tryptophan. D genes are given only for firm matches. Rows may omit the clone size; those that give it use once, few, many or a size class.

cdr3_aa cdr3_nt j_call d_call v_call clone_size
CASSYSYSRHYEQYF TGTGCCAGCAGTTACTCGTACAGCCGACACTACGAGCAGTACTTC TRBJ2-7 . TRBV6-5 few
CASSLDVVAESYEQYF TGTGCCAGCAGCTTGGATGTGGTTGCGGAGTCCTACGAGCAGTACTTC TRBJ2-7 . TRBV5-4 .
CASSPTPPPAWGLEAFF TGTGCCAGCAGCCCCACCCCGCCCCCCGCGTGGGGCCTTGAAGCTTTCTTT TRBJ1-1 . TRBV11-3 many
CASSPPLAGGYEQYF TGTGCCAGCTCACCCCCCCTAGCGGGGGGATACGAGCAGTACTTC TRBJ2-7 TRBD2 TRBV18 .
CASSLFLAGEQFF TGTGCCAGCAGCTTATTTCTAGCGGGTGAGCAGTTCTTC TRBJ2-1 TRBD2 TRBV7-2 few
CASRTGGGYEQYF TGTGCCAGCAGGACAGGGGGCGGGTACGAGCAGTACTTC TRBJ2-7 TRBD1 TRBV2 .
CASSYSTEFYYGYTF TGTGCCAGCAGTTACTCGACAGAATTCTACTATGGCTACACCTTC TRBJ1-2 . TRBV6-6 .
CASSYGTSEETQYF TGTGCCAGCAGTTACGGGACTTCAGAAGAGACCCAGTACTTC TRBJ2-5 . TRBV6-6 few
CASSPARTNTGELFF TGTGCCAGCAGCCCCGCTAGAACCAACACCGGGGAGCTGTTTTTT TRBJ2-2 . TRBV7-2 once
CASSPLRDNYNSPLHF TGTGCCAGTAGTCCCCTACGGGACAACTATAATTCACCCCTCCACTTT TRBJ1-6 . TRBV19 .
CASSQGQGNEKLFF TGCGCCAGCAGCCAAGGACAGGGAAATGAAAAACTGTTTTTT TRBJ1-4 TRBD1 TRBV4-1 once
CASSAQGGTGELFF TGTGCCAGCAGTGCCCAGGGGGGCACCGGGGAGCTGTTTTTT TRBJ2-2 . TRBV2 .
CASARDRDHEQYF TGTGCCAGTGCCCGGGACAGGGACCACGAGCAGTACTTC TRBJ2-7 TRBD1 TRBV6-5 .
CASRLASWTGRFHGYTF TGTGCAAGTCGCTTAGCGTCGTGGACAGGGAGGTTCCATGGCTACACCTTC TRBJ1-2 . TRBV12-2 .
CAWSVRVTPLHF TGTGCCTGGAGTGTCAGGGTTACACCCCTCCACTTT TRBJ1-6 . TRBV30 .
CASSTSGTGRWTEAFF TGTGCCAGCAGCACTTCCGGGACAGGGAGGTGGACTGAAGCTTTCTTT TRBJ1-1 TRBD1 TRBV2 .
CAWSVGGTYEQYF TGTGCCTGGAGTGTAGGGGGAACCTACGAGCAGTACTTC TRBJ2-7 . TRBV30 .
CASNVSGDEQFF TGTGCCAGCAATGTTAGCGGGGATGAGCAGTTCTTC TRBJ2-1 . TRBV21-1 .
CASSLAKTGTSSWGYEQYF TGTGCCAGCAGCTTAGCGAAGACCGGGACTAGTAGTTGGGGCTACGAGCAGTACTTC TRBJ2-7 TRBD2 TRBV7-2 .
CASSLDPRNEQFF TGCGCCAGCAGCTTGGATCCGCGGAATGAGCAGTTCTTC TRBJ2-1 . TRBV5-1 .
CASSTQGWAGGPNTGELFF TGTGCCAGCAGTACCCAAGGCTGGGCGGGAGGGCCGAACACCGGGGAGCTGTTTTTT TRBJ2-2 TRBD2 TRBV28 .
CASSRQTGIAFF TGTGCCAGCAGCCGACAGACTGGGATTGCTTTCTTT TRBJ1-1 . TRBV11-1 .
CASSEERGQYF TGTGCCAGCAGTGAAGAGAGAGGCCAGTACTTC TRBJ2-5 . TRBV6-1 .
CASSLGAGTEAFF TGCGCCAGCAGCTTGGGAGCTGGCACTGAAGCTTTCTTT TRBJ1-1 . TRBV5-1 .
CASSLISGNEQFF TGTGCCAGCAGCCTTATTAGCGGGAATGAGCAGTTCTTC TRBJ2-1 TRBD2 TRBV5-4 .
CASSLGLAGGPVQSDTQYF TGCGCCAGCAGCTTGGGACTAGCGGGGGGGCCAGTTCAATCAGATACGCAGTATTTT TRBJ2-3 TRBD2 TRBV5-1 .
CASSLVVPGQGANNEQFF TGTGCCAGCAGCTTAGTAGTACCGGGACAGGGGGCGAACAATGAGCAGTTCTTC TRBJ2-1 TRBD1 TRBV11-2 .
CASSFTRHHSNQPQHF TGTGCCAGCAGCTTTACGAGACACCATAGTAATCAGCCCCAGCATTTT TRBJ1-5 . TRBV5-6 few
CASSPDRRYTF TGTGCCAGCAGTCCCGACAGGCGGTACACCTTC TRBJ1-2 . TRBV6-7 .
CASSLFEGSEQFF TGTGCCAGCAGTTTATTTGAGGGCAGTGAGCAGTTCTTC TRBJ2-1 . TRBV27 .
CATSAGLGPSEQYF TGTGCCACCAGCGCGGGACTGGGGCCTTCCGAGCAGTACTTC TRBJ2-7 . TRBV15 .
CAARDTQETQYF TGTGCCGCCAGGGACACACAAGAGACCCAGTACTTC TRBJ2-5 . TRBV10-3 .
CASSPQMGGGNEQFF TGTGCCAGCTCACCCCAGATGGGGGGGGGCAATGAGCAGTTCTTC TRBJ2-1 TRBD2 TRBV18 .
CAISPKTGTGTGEQYF TGTGCCATCAGTCCAAAAACCGGGACAGGGACTGGAGAGCAGTACTTC TRBJ2-7 TRBD1 TRBV10-3 .
CSARAVDTQYF TGCAGTGCTAGAGCGGTGGATACGCAGTATTTT TRBJ2-3 . TRBV20-1 .
CASSQGGSQNTGELFF TGTGCCAGCAGCCAAGGGGGCAGCCAGAACACCGGGGAGCTGTTTTTT TRBJ2-2 . TRBV4-2 .
CASSYSRVLVGETQYF TGTGCCAGCAGTTACTCGAGGGTCCTAGTGGGCGAGACCCAGTACTTC TRBJ2-5 . TRBV6-5 .
CASSQRDSSQPQHF TGTGCCAGCAGCCAACGGGACAGCAGTCAGCCCCAGCATTTT TRBJ1-5 TRBD1 TRBV3-1/TRBV3-2 .
CAISEIGLAGENTGELFF TGTGCCATCAGTGAAATCGGACTAGCGGGTGAGAACACCGGGGAGCTGTTTTTT TRBJ2-2 TRBD2 TRBV10-3 once
CASSLVEQDYEQYF TGTGCCAGCAGCTTAGTTGAACAGGACTACGAGCAGTACTTC TRBJ2-7 . TRBV7-9 .
CASSHAGTRAYEQYF TGTGCCAGCAGCCATGCGGGGACTAGAGCCTACGAGCAGTACTTC TRBJ2-7 TRBD2 TRBV7-8 .
CASSLVGRQDRETQYF TGCGCCAGCAGCTTGGTGGGGAGACAGGACCGAGAGACCCAGTACTTC TRBJ2-5 . TRBV5-1 .
CASKGVTNEKLFF TGTGCCAGTAAAGGAGTCACTAATGAAAAACTGTTTTTT TRBJ1-4 . TRBV19 once
CASSLVRPGTGELFF TGTGCCAGCAGCTTAGTGCGTCCGGGAACCGGGGAGCTGTTTTTT TRBJ2-2 . TRBV7-9 .
CASSQEAQETQYF TGTGCCAGCAGCCAGGAGGCTCAAGAGACCCAGTACTTC TRBJ2-5 . TRBV7-2 .
CASTSGQATNEKLFF TGTGCCAGTACCTCGGGACAGGCAACTAATGAAAAACTGTTTTTT TRBJ1-4 TRBD1 TRBV6-5 few
CASNSRAGGYGYTF TGTGCCAGCAACTCCCGGGCGGGCGGCTATGGCTACACCTTC TRBJ1-2 . TRBV2 .
CASSLAGSGSSYEQYF TGTGCCAGCAGCTTAGCGGGTAGCGGGAGTTCCTACGAGCAGTACTTC TRBJ2-7 TRBD2 TRBV7-2 .